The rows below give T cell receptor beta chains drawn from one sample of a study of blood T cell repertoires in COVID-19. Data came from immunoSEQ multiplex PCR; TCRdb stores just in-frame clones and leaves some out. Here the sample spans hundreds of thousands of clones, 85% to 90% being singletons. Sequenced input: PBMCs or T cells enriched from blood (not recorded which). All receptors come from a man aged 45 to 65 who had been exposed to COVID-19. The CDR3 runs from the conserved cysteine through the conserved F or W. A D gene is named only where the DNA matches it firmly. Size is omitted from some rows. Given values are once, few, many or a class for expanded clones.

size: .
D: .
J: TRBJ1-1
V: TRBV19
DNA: TGTGCCAGTAGTATCTTGGCACAGGGGAACACTGAAGCTTTCTTT
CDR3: CASSILAQGNTEAFF

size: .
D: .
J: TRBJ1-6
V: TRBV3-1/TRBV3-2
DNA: TGTGCCAGCGGCGGGGCCACCTCCTATAATTCACCCCTCCACTTT
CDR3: CASGGATSYNSPLHF

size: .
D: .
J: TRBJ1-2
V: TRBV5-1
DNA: TGCGCCAGCAGCTTGGGATCGGAGAACTATGGCTACACCTTC
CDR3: CASSLGSENYGYTF

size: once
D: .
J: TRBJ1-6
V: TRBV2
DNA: TGTGCCAGCAGTGGATCTAGGAATTCACCCCTCCACTTT
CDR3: CASSGSRNSPLHF

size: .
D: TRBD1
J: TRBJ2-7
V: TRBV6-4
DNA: TGTGCCACCCTATTAGAGACAGGGGGCGGCGAGCAGTACTTC
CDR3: CATLLETGGGEQYF

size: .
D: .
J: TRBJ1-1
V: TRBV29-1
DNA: TGCAGCGGGACCCGGGGGGGATTGAACACTGAAGCTTTCTTT
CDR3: CSGTRGGLNTEAFF

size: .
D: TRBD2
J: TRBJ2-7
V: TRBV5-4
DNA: TGTGCCAGCAGCCTCTCAGCGGGGATGAGCTCCTACGAGCAGTACTTC
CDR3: CASSLSAGMSSYEQYF

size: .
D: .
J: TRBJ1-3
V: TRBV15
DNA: TGTGCCACCAGCAGCGAGCAGGGGAACACCATATATTTT
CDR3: CATSSEQGNTIYF

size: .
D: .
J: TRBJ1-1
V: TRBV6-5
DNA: TGTGCCAGCAGTAACAGGGACCCCAACACTGAAGCTTTCTTT
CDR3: CASSNRDPNTEAFF

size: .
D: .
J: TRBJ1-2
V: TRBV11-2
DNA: TGTGCCAGCAGCCAACATAACTATGGCTACACCTTC
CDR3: CASSQHNYGYTF

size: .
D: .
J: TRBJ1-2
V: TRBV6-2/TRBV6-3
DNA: TGTGCCAGCAGTTACAAGAGGCGGGACTATGGCTACACCTTC
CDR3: CASSYKRRDYGYTF

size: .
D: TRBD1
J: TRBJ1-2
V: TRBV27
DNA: TGTGCCAGCAGTTTATCATGGACAGGGGGCTCGGGCTACACCTTC
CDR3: CASSLSWTGGSGYTF

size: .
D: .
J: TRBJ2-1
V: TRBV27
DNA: TGTGCCAGCAGTTTAAAAATCGTCCCACTCTCCTACAATGAGCAGTTCTTC
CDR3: CASSLKIVPLSYNEQFF

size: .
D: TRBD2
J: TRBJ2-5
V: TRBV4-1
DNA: TGCGCCAGCAGCCCGACTAGCGCTGGGGAGACCCAGTACTTC
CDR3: CASSPTSAGETQYF

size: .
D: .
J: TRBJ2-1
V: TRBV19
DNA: TGTGCCAGTAGTATAGTTCGCCTCGTCGGCAATGAGCAGTTCTTC
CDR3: CASSIVRLVGNEQFF

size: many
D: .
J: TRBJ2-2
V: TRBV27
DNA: TGTGCCAGCCGGGAGCCGAACACCGGGGAGCTGTTTTTT
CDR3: CASREPNTGELFF

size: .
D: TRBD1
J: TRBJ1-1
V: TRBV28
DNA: TGTGCCAGCAGTCCTCGGACAGGGGAAGGGATGAACACTGAAGCTTTCTTT
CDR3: CASSPRTGEGMNTEAFF

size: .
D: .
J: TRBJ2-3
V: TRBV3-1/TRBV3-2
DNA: TGTGCCAGCAGCCAACAGGGGCCAGATACGCAGTATTTT
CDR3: CASSQQGPDTQYF

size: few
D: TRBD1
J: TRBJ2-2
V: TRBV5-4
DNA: TGTGCCAGCAGCTTGGGACAGGGGGTTAACACCGGGGAGCTGTTTTTT
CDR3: CASSLGQGVNTGELFF

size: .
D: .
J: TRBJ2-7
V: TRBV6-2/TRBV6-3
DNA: TGTGCCAGCAGTTACTCTGACCGGGTCCTAAGGGAGTTCGAGCAGTACTTC
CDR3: CASSYSDRVLREFEQYF

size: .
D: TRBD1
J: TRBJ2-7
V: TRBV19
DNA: TGTGCCAGTAGTAGAGGACAGGGCGGGTACGAGCAGTACTTC
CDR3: CASSRGQGGYEQYF

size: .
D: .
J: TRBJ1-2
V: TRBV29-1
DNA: TGCAGCATTAATAAGGGCGCCGACCCCTTCGAGGGTGGCTACACCTTC
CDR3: CSINKGADPFEGGYTF

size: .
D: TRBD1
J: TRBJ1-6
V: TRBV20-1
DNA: TGCAGTGCTAGTGCCGGGACAGGGCCATCCTCCTATAATTCACCCCTCCACTTT
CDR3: CSASAGTGPSSYNSPLHF

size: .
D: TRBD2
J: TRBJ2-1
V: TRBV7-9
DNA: TGTGCCAGCAGCTTACTAGCGGGAGTGTCTGGTGAGCAGTTCTTC
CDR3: CASSLLAGVSGEQFF

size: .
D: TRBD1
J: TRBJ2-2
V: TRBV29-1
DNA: TGCAGCGCGAGACAGGGGAACACCGGGGAGCTGTTTTTT
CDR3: CSARQGNTGELFF

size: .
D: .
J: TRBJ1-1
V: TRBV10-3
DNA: TGTGCCATCAGTGACGAGGGTTTGGGGACTGAAGCTTTCTTT
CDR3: CAISDEGLGTEAFF

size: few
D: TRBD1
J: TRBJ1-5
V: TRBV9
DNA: TGTGCCAGCTCTCCGGGACAGGGAGGGCAGCCCCAGCATTTT
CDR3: CASSPGQGGQPQHF

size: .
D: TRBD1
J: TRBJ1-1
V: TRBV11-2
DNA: TGTGCCAGCCTTACCGGACAGGGGGGGAGAGCTTTCTTT
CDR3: CASLTGQGGRAFF

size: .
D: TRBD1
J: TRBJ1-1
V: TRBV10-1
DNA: TGCGCCAGCAGTGGAATCGGGACAGGCGTGAACACTGAAGCTTTCTTT
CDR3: CASSGIGTGVNTEAFF

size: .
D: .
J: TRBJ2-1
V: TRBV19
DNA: TGTGCCAGTAGTATAGGACAGTACAATGAGCAGTTCTTC
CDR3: CASSIGQYNEQFF

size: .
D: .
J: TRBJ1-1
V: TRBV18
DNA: TGTGCCAGCTCACCTGCGGGCCCGAACACTGAAGCTTTCTTT
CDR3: CASSPAGPNTEAFF

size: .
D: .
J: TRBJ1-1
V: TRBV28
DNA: TGTGCCAGCAGTTTATCCCTATTGGGGGGGCCCCCAGGAGCTTTCTTT
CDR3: CASSLSLLGGPPGAFF

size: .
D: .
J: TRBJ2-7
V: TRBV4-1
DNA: TGCGCCAGCAGCCAAGATCGAGGTTTCCCCTACGAGCAGTACTTC
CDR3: CASSQDRGFPYEQYF

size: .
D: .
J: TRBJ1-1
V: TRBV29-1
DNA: TGCAGCGTTGGGGAGGGGCAGGACACTGAAGCTTTCTTT
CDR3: CSVGEGQDTEAFF

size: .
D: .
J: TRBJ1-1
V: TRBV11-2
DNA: TGTGCCAGCAGCTTACGGGGGGCCCCTGAAGCTTTCTTT
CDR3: CASSLRGAPEAFF

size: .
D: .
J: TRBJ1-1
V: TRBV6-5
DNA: TGTGCCAGCAGAGACGACAGGAACACTGAAGCTTTCTTT
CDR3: CASRDDRNTEAFF

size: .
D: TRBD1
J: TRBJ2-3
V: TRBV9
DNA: TGTGCCAGCAGCACCAACCCGAGGACAGGGGGCTTAGATACGCAGTATTTT
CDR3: CASSTNPRTGGLDTQYF